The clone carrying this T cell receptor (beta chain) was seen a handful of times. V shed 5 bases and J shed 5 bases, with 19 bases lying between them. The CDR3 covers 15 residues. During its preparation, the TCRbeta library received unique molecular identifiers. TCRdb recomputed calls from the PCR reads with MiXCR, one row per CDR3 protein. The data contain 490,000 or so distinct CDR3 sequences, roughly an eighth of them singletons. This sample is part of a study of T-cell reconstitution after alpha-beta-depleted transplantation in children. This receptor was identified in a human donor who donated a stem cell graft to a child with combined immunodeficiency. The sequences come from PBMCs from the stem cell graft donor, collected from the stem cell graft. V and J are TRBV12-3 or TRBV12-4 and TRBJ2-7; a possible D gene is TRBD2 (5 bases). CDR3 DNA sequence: TGTGCCAGCAGTGTGCCGGGCCGTAGCGTCCACGAGCAGTACTTC. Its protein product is CASSVPGRSVHEQYF.